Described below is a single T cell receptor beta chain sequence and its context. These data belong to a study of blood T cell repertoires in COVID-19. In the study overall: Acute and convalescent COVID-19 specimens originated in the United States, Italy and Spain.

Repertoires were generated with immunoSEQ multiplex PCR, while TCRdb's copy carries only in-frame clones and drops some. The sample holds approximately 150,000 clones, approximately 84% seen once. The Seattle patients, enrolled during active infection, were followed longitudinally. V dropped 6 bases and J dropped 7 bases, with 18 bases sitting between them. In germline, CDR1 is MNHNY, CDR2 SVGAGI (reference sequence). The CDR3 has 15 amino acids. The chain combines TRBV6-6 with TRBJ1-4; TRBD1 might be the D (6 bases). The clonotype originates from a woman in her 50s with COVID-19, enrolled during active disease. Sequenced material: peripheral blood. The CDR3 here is CASSNRVMGTEKLFF. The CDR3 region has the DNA TGTGCCAGCAGCAACAGGGTAATGGGAACTGAAAAACTGTTTTTT.